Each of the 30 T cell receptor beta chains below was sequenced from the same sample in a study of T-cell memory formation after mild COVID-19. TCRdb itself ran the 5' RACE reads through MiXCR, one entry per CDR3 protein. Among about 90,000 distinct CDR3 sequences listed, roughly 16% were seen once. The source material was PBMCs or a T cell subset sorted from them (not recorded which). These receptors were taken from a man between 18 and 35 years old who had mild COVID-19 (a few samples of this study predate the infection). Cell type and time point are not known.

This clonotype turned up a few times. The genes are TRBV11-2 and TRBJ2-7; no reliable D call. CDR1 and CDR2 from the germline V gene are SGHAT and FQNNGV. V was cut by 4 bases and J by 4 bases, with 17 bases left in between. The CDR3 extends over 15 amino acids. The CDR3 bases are TGTGCCAGCAGCTCGGCTCCAGACATGCAGTACGAGCAGTACTTC. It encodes CASSSAPDMQYEQYF.

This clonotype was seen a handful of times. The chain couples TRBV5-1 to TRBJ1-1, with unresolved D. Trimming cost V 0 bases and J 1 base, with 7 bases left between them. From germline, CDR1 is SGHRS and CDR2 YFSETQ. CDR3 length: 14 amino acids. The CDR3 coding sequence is TGCGCCAGCAGCTTGGGAATGGGGAACACTGAAGCTTTCTTT. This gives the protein CASSLGMGNTEAFF.

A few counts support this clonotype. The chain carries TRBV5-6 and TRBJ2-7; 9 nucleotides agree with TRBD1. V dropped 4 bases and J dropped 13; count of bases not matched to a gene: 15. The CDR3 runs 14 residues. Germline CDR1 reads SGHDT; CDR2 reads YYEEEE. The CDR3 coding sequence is TGTGCCAGCAGCAGGTCACAGGGGGCCTACGAGTCCTACTTC. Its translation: CASSRSQGAYESYF. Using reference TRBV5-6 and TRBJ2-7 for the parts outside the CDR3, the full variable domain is DAGVTQSPTHLIKTRGQQVTLRCSPKSGHDTVSWYQQALGQGPQFIFQYYEEEERQRGNFPDRFSGHQFPNYSSELNVNALLLGDSALYLCASSRSQGAYESYFGPGTRLTVT.

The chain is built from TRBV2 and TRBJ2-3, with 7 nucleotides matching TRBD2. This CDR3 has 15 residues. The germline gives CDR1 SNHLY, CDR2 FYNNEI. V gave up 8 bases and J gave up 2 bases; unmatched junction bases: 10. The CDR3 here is CASLLGLENTDTQYF. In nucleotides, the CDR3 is TGTGCCAGCTTACTCGGACTAGAGAACACAGATACGCAGTATTTT.

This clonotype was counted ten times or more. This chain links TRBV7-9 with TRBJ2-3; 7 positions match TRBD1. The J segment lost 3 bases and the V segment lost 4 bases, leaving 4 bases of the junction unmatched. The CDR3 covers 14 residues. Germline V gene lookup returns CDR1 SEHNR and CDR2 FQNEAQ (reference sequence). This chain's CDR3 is CASSSRQGTDTQYF. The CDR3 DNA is TGTGCCAGCAGCTCCAGACAGGGTACAGATACGCAGTATTTT.

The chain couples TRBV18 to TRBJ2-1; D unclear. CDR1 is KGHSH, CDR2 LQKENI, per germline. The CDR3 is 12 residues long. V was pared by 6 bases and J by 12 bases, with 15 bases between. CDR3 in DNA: TGTGCCAGCTCGACGGTATCACAGTGGCAGTTCTTC. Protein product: CASSTVSQWQFF.

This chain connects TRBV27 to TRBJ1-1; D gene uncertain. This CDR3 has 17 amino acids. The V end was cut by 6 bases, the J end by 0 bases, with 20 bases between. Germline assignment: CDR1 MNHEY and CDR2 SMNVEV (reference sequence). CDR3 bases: TGTGCCAGCAGAATGACACCACTCAGATTCATGAACACTGAAGCTTTCTTT. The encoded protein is CASRMTPLRFMNTEAFF.

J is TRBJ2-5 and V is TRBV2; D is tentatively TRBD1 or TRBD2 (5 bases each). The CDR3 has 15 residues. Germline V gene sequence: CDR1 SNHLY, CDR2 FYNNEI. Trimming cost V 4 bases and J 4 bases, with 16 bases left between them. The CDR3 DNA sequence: TGTGCCAGCAGTGCCAGGCAGAGGGGAGCAGAGACCCAGTACTTC. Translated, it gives CASSARQRGAETQYF.

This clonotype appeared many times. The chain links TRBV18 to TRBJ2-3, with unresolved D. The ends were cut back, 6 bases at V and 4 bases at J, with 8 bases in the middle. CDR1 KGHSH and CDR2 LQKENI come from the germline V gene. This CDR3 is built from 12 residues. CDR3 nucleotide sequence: TGTGCCAGCTCCCGGCTAGCAGATACGCAGTATTTT. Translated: CASSRLADTQYF.

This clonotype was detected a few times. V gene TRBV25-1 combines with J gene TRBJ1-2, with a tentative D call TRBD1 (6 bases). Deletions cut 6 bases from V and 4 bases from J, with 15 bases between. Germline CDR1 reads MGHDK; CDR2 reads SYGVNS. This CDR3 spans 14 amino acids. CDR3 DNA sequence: TGTGCCAGCAGCCGGGACACCGACTTCTATGGCTACACCTTC. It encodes CASSRDTDFYGYTF.

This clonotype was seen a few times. Written as DNA, the CDR3 is TGCGCCAGCAGCCTTCGGACTAGCGGCGGGACCGGGGAGCTGTTTTTT. The encoded protein is CASSLRTSGGTGELFF. This chain joins TRBV4-3 and TRBJ2-2, with 10 positions matching TRBD2. Per germline, CDR1 LGHNA and CDR2 YSLEER. The J segment lost 5 bases and the V segment lost 4 bases, leaving 7 bases of the junction unmatched. CDR3 size: 16 residues.

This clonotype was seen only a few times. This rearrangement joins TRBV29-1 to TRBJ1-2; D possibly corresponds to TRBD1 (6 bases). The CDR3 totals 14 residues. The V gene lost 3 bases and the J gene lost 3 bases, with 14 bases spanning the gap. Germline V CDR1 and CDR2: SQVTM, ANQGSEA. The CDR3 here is CSVESGGHYYGYTF. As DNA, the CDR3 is TGCAGCGTTGAGAGTGGGGGGCACTACTATGGCTACACCTTC.

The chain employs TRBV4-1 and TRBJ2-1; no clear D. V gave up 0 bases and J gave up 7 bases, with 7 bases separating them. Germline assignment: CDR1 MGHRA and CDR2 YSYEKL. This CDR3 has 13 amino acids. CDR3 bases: TGCGCCAGCAGCCAAGAACCCTGGAATGAGCAGTTCTTC. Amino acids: CASSQEPWNEQFF.

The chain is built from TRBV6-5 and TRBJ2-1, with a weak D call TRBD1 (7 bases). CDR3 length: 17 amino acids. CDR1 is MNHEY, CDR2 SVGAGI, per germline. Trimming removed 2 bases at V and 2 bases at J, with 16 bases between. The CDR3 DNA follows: TGTGCCAGCAGTTACCTGGCAGGGGGGAGCCCCTACAATGAGCAGTTCTTC. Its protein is CASSYLAGGSPYNEQFF.

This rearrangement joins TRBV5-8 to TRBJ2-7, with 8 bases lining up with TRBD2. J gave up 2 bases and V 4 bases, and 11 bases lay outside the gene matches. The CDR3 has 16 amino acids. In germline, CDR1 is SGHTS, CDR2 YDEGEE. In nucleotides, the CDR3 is TGTGCCAGCAGCCCGGCGCCGGGGGGGGCCACCTACGAGCAGTACGTC. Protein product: CASSPAPGGATYEQYV.

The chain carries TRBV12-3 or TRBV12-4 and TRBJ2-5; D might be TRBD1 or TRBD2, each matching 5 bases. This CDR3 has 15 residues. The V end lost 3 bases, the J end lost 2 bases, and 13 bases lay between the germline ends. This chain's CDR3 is CASSFIQGVQETQYF. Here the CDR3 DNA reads TGTGCCAGCAGTTTTATCCAGGGAGTTCAAGAGACCCAGTACTTC.

Written as DNA, the CDR3 is TGCGCCAGCAGCCAGCTTTCAAACACTGAAGCTTTCTTT. Its translation: CASSQLSNTEAFF. The J gene is TRBJ1-1, the V gene TRBV4-3; D gene uncertain. This CDR3 spans 13 amino acids. Per germline, CDR1 LGHNA and CDR2 YSLEER. V was trimmed by 3 bases and J by 2 bases, leaving 7 bases between them.

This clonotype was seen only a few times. CDR3 in amino acids: CASSLGPKEVNEQFF. As DNA, the CDR3 is TGCGCCAGCAGCTTGGGGCCGAAGGAGGTGAATGAGCAGTTCTTC. The gene calls are TRBV5-1 and TRBJ2-1; weak D call: TRBD2 (5 bases). Trimming stripped 0 bases from V and 7 bases from J, with 14 bases between. Germline V gene sequence: CDR1 SGHRS, CDR2 YFSETQ. The CDR3 extends over 15 amino acids.

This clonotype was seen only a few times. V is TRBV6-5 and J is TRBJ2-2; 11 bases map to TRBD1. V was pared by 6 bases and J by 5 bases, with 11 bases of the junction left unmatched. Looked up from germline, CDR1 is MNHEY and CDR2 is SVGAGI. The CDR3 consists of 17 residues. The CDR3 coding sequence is TGTGCCAGCAGACGTCCCGGGACAGGGGGGAGAACCGGGGAGCTGTTTTTT. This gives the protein CASRRPGTGGRTGELFF.

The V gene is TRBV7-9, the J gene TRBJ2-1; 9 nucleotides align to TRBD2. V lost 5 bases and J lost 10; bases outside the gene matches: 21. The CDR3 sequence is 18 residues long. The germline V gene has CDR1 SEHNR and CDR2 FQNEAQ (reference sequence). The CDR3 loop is CASSPLPTSGFPRGEQFF. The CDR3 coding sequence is TGTGCCAGCAGCCCCCTACCAACTAGCGGGTTCCCTCGGGGAGAGCAGTTCTTC.

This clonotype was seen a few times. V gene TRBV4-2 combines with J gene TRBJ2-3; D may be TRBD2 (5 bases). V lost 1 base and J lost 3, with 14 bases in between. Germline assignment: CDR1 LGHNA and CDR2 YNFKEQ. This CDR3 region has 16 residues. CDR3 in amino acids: CASSQAPSEATDTQYF. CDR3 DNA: TGTGCCAGCAGCCAAGCCCCGTCGGAGGCTACAGATACGCAGTATTTT.

CDR3 sequence: CASSEYLGDSTDTQYF. The CDR3 DNA is TGTGCCAGCAGTGAATATCTTGGGGATTCCACAGATACGCAGTATTTT. This sequence joins TRBV25-1 and TRBJ2-3; D call uncertain. With 0 bases removed from V and 2 bases from J, the gap between germline ends came to 12 bases. The CDR3 sequence is 16 residues long. Germline V gene data show CDR1 as MGHDK and CDR2 as SYGVNS. Variable domain in full (rest from reference TRBV25-1 and TRBJ2-3): EADIYQTPRYLVIGTGKKITLECSQTMGHDKMYWYQQDPGMELHLIHYSYGVNSTEKGDLSSESTVSRIRTEHFPLTLESARPSHTSQYLCASSEYLGDSTDTQYFGPGTRLTVL.

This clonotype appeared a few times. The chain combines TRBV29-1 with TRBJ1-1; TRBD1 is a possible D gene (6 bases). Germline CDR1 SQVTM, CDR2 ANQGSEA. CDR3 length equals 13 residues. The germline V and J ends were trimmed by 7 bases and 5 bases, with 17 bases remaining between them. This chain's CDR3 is CSALGTQRTEAFF. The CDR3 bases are TGCAGCGCGCTCGGGACACAAAGGACTGAAGCTTTCTTT.

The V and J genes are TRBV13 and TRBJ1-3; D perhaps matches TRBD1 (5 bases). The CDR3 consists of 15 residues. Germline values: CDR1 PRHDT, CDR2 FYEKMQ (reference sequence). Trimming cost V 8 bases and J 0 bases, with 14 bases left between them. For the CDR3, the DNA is TGTGCCAGCTCAATCAGGGCCTACTCTGGAAACACCATATATTTT. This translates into CASSIRAYSGNTIYF.

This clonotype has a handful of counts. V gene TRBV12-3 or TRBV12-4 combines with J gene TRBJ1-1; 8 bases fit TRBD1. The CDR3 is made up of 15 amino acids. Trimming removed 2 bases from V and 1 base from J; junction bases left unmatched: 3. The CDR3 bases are TGTGCCAGCAGTTTAACAGGGGGATGGAACACTGAAGCTTTCTTT. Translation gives CASSLTGGWNTEAFF.

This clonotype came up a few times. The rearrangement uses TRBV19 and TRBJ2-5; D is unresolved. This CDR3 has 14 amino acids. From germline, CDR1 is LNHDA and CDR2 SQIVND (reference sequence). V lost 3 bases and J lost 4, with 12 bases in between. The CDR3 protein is CASSISVSGETQYF. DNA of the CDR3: TGTGCCAGTAGTATCTCGGTATCGGGAGAGACCCAGTACTTC.

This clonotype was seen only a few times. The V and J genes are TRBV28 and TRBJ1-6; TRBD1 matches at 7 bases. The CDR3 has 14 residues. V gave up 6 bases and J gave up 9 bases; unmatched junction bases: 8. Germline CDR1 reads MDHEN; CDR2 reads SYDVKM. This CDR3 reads CASSRQGLSSPLHF. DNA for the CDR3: TGTGCCAGCAGCCGACAGGGCTTAAGTTCACCCCTCCACTTT.

In DNA form, the CDR3 reads TGTGCCAGCAGCCCCACACAGGGGTGCGTCTGCGAGCAGTACTTC. It specifies CASSPTQGCVCEQYF. The V gene is TRBV4-2, the J gene TRBJ2-7, with 7 bases matching TRBD1. The CDR3 has 15 residues. V was clipped by 4 bases and J by 6 bases; unmatched bases: 12. Germline V CDR1 and CDR2: LGHNA, YNFKEQ.

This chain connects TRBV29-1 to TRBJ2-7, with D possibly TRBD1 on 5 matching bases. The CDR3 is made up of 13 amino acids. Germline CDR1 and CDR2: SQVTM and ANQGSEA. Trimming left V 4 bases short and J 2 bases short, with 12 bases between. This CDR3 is CSVAGLTAYEQYF. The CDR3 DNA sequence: TGCAGCGTTGCAGGGTTAACCGCCTACGAGCAGTACTTC.

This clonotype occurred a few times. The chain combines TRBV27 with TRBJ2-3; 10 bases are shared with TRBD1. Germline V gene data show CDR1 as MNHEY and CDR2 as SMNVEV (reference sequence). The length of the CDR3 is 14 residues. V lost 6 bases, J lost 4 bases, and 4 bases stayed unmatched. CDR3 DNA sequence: TGTGCCAGCAGCTACGGACAGGGGGCAGATACGCAGTATTTT. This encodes CASSYGQGADTQYF.